The next 10 T cell receptor beta chains were all read from a single sample in a study of identical twins listed by TCRdb under 2016. The method behind the library was 5' RACE. The sample was run on an Illumina HiSeq 2000. TCRdb reworked the public reads: Q25 trimming with fastp, MiXCR clone assembly, productive beta chains retained. Every distinct CDR3 protein forms one entry, paired with its most common genes and DNA. Present in this sample are some 1,700,000 distinct CDR3 sequences, roughly 35% of which were seen just once. Approximately 0.25% of the sample is taken by the ten largest. Sequencing was done on a sample of cord blood. These receptors all stem from a newborn girl in good health.

J is TRBJ2-7 and V is TRBV20-1, with D possibly being TRBD2 (6 bases). CDR1 is DFQATT and CDR2 is SNEGSKA in the germline V gene (reference sequence). The CDR3 is made up of 13 amino acids. Trimming removed 5 bases at V and 2 bases at J, with 13 bases between. DNA of the CDR3: TGCAGTGCTGGGACTCCGGCGGCCTACGAGCAGTACTTC. Amino acid sequence: CSAGTPAAYEQYF.

This clonotype has just a few counts. V gene TRBV2 combines with J gene TRBJ1-2; possibly TRBD1 for D (6 bases). The CDR3 loop spans 14 amino acids. Trimming shortened V by 6 bases and J by 3 bases, and 14 bases separated the two germline ends. Germline V gives CDR1 SNHLY, CDR2 FYNNEI. CDR3 amino acids: CASRQQGGDYGYTF. The CDR3 DNA sequence: TGTGCCAGCAGGCAACAGGGAGGGGACTATGGCTACACCTTC.

This clonotype has just a few counts. Written as DNA, the CDR3 is TGTGCCAGCAGCCAAGAGGGCAACTACAATGAGCAGTACTTC. Translating gives CASSQEGNYNEQYF. This chain connects TRBV4-2 to TRBJ2-5; no clear D gene. The V gene lost 0 bases and the J gene lost 11 bases, with 16 bases spanning the gap. This CDR3 has 14 amino acids. Germline V CDR1 and CDR2: LGHNA, YNFKEQ.

The chain recombines TRBV20-1 with TRBJ2-3; unclear D gene. Germline CDR1 and CDR2: DFQATT and SNEGSKA (reference sequence). The CDR3 has 14 residues. V lost 0 bases, J lost 1 base, and 8 bases lay in between. Here the CDR3 DNA reads TGCAGTGCTAGAGATAGCTTGGGCACAGATACGCAGTATTTT. Residues: CSARDSLGTDTQYF.

There are many counts of this clonotype. V usage is TRBV14 and J usage is TRBJ2-4; 8 bases fit TRBD2. The CDR3 consists of 18 residues. In germline, CDR1 is SGHDN, CDR2 FVKESK. V was clipped by 0 bases and J by 6 bases; unmatched bases: 13. CDR3 sequence reads: CASSQDHLPRTSGNIQYF. The CDR3 nucleotides are TGTGCCAGCAGCCAAGACCATCTCCCCCGAACTAGCGGAAACATTCAGTACTTC.

Ten or more counts support this clonotype. The gene calls are TRBV29-1 and TRBJ2-7; D is tentatively TRBD1 or TRBD2 (6 bases each). CDR1 and CDR2 (germline): SQVTM, ANQGSEA. V gave up 5 bases and J gave up 4 bases, with 15 bases separating them. The CDR3 covers 13 residues. For the CDR3, the DNA is TGCAGCGTTAAAGGAGGGGGAGCGTACGAGCAGTACTTC. This sequence encodes CSVKGGGAYEQYF.

In DNA form, the CDR3 reads TGTGCCAGCAGTTGGGAGATCTCCTACAATGAGCAGTACTTC. Encoded protein: CASSWEISYNEQYF. V gene TRBV12-3 or TRBV12-4 combines with J gene TRBJ2-1, with a weak D call TRBD2 (5 bases). The tail of the sequence fits TRBJ2-7 better, so the J call may be wrong. The CDR3 extends over 14 amino acids.

V is TRBV6-5 and J is TRBJ1-2, with D perhaps matching TRBD1 (6 bases). This CDR3 is 14 amino acids long. Germline lookup yields CDR1 MNHEY and CDR2 SVGAGI. Trimming removed 5 bases from V and 6 bases from J, with 16 bases in between. CDR3 in DNA: TGTGCCAGCAGTCGCATACAGGGAGAAGATGGCTACACCTTC. Its protein product is CASSRIQGEDGYTF.

The rearrangement links TRBV20-1 to TRBJ2-5; TRBD2 matches at 11 bases. This CDR3 is 16 amino acids long. Germline-derived CDR1 and CDR2 are DFQATT and SNEGSKA (reference sequence). V lost 3 bases and J lost 11; bases outside the gene matches: 17. Here the CDR3 DNA reads TGCAGTGCTAGGCTTATGACTAGCGGGGAGTACAATGAGCAGTACTTC. It specifies CSARLMTSGEYNEQYF.

This clonotype appeared many times. The V and J genes are TRBV7-8 and TRBJ2-4, with D maybe TRBD2 (5 bases). CDR3 length equals 16 residues. Trimming removed 0 bases from V and 3 bases from J, with 12 bases in between. CDR1 and CDR2 (germline): SGHVS, FQNEAQ. CDR3 DNA sequence: TGTGCCAGCAGCTTAGCGTTCGGGGTAGACAAAAACATTCAGTACTTC. Translated, it gives CASSLAFGVDKNIQYF.